The source of this T cell receptor beta chain is a study of OX40 agonist ivuxolimab in advanced cancers. The method was immunoSEQ multiplex PCR; TCRdb's version includes in-frame clones alone and lacks a portion of them. The table lists just under 100,000 clones, roughly 95% of them singletons. This clone has just one count. The CDR3 is made up of 11 amino acids. V dropped 0 bases and J dropped 5 bases, with 2 bases sitting between them. Germline assignment: CDR1 SGHDT and CDR2 YYEEEE. This rearrangement joins TRBV5-6 to TRBJ2-5, with D uncertain. This TCR was recovered from an adult with an advanced solid tumor such as melanoma, head and neck, liver or kidney cancer. This sample comprised CD4+ or CD8+ T cells sorted from blood, obtained in a trial of the OX40 agonist ivuxolimab. In DNA form, the CDR3 reads TGTGCCAGCAGCTTGGTGGAGACCCAGTACTTC. It translates to CASSLVETQYF.